This TCR beta chain was recorded in a study of regulatory T cells in long-lasting Graves disease (dated by TCRdb to the early 2020s). About the investigation overall: Persistent Graves' disease meant more than 5 years of antithyroid drug treatment with TSH receptor autoantibodies that stayed positive. Persistent Graves' disease patients were compared with newly diagnosed Graves' disease patients by peripheral blood TCR sequencing and RNA sequencing. The study was registered as a clinical trial and conducted in China. A total of about 33 samples underwent TCR sequencing, from around 13 patients with persistent Graves' disease and 20 or so patients with newly diagnosed Graves' disease. Antithyroid drugs had been taken for approximately 10 years on average by persistent Graves' disease patients in the clinical cohort. The paper's findings and limits, for the study overall: Peripheral blood alone was examined, since thyroid tissue, which constituted the primary lesion, could not be accessed. Patients with persistent disease shared more public clonotypes (about 3,000) than newly diagnosed patients did (more than 900). The authors noted that the small sample size was a limitation that may lower accuracy. Lower TCR Shannon entropy and fewer highly expanded clones were observed in persistent Graves' disease patients than in newly diagnosed patients, which suggested clonal expansion. Only the TCR beta chain was sequenced and analyzed.

Libraries were made using multiplex PCR. Sequencing instrument: Illumina HiSeq 4000. TCR beta libraries were built with iRepertoire HTBI primers and Arm-PCR amplification of CDR3 regions. Before sequencing, the PCR products underwent gel purification. On the authors' methods: A total of fewer than 65 TRBV and some 15 TRBJ segments were identified across samples and were used for gene usage analysis of CDR3 amino acid clonotypes. COPE and FqMerger were used to merge filtered high-quality paired reads into contigs. Contigs were aligned with BLAST to IMGT TRBV, TRBD and TRBJ reference genes, and CDR3 was defined per IMGT. Any clonotype with a frequency above 0.1% was counted as a highly expanded clone. Shannon entropy was used to measure repertoire diversity, and the Gini coefficient was used to measure V-J evenness. A clonotype was considered public if more than one individual shared it. Using fastp trimming at Q25 and MiXCR clonotype assembly, TCRdb reanalyzed the public sequencing data and kept in-frame beta chains. Every entry covers one CDR3 protein and lists the most common genes and DNA from its rows. TCRdb, rather than the study authors, made the V and J calls. The sample yields about 470,000 distinct CDR3 sequences; around 20% were counted once. In total, the top ten clones hold 7% to 10% of the sample.

Taken with the paper, the label for time point translates to: persistent/refractory GD, antithyroid drugs over 5 years with positive TRAb. For both TCR sequencing and RNA sequencing, RNA was extracted from PBMCs in TRIzol. Graves' disease was diagnosed according to American Thyroid Association guidelines. Patients for the study were recruited at an endocrinology department in Xi'an, China. From each patient, around 8.3 milliliters of peripheral blood was collected into an EDTA anticoagulant tube. PBMCs were isolated by Ficoll Paque Plus density gradient separation without further T cell sorting. An Agilent 2100 Bioanalyzer and agarose gel were used to check RNA quality, and a NanoDrop 2000 was used to measure RNA concentration. For this clonotype: Its antigen is unknown. A much larger clone lies one base from this, so it may be a read error.

Sequences were derived from peripheral blood mononuclear cells (PBMCs), sampled when the disease was refractory, from a patient treated with antithyroid drugs. The sequence came from a female donor with Graves disease.

The CDR3 protein is CASSQFRLRYSGQPQHF. At the DNA level, the sequence is TGTGCCAGCAGCCAATTTCGGTTGAGGTATTCGGGTCAGCCCCAGCATTTT. In this chain, TRBV3-1 is recombined with TRBJ1-5; no D gene is confidently identified. V is reduced by 2 bases and J by 6 bases, leaving a spacing of 20 bases between them. Spanning cysteine to phenylalanine, the CDR3 consists of 17 amino acids. Only the CDR3 DNA is retained, 51 bases long and in frame from the first base. The germline V gene (reference sequence) sets CDR1 to LGHDT and CDR2 to YNNKEL.